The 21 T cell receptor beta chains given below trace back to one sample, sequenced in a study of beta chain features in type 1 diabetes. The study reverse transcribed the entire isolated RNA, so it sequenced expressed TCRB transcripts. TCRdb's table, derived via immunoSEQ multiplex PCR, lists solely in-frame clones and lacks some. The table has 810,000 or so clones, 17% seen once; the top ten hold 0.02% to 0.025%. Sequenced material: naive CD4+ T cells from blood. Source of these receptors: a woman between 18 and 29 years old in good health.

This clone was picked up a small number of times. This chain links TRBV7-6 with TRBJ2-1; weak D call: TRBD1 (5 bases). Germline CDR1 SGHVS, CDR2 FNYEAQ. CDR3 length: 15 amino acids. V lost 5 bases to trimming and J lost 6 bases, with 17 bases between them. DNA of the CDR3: TGTGCCAGCAGCCACCGACAGAGTCCAATCAATGAGCAGTTCTTC. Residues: CASSHRQSPINEQFF.

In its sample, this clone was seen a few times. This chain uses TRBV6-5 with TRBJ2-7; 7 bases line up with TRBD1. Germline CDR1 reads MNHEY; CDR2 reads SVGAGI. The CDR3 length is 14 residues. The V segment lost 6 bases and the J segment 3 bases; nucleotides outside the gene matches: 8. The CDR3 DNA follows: TGTGCCAGCAGCTATGACAGGGCCTACTACGAGCAGTACTTC. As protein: CASSYDRAYYEQYF.

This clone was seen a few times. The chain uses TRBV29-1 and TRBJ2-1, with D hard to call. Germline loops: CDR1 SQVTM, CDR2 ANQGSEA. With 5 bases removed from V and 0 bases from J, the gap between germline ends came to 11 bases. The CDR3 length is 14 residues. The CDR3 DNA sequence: TGCAGCGTTTCTTCTCTTAACTCCTACAATGAGCAGTTCTTC. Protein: CSVSSLNSYNEQFF.

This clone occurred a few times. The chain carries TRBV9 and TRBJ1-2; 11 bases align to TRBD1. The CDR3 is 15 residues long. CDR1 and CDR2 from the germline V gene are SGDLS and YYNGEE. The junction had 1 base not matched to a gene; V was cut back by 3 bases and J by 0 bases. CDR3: CASSADRGPNYGYTF. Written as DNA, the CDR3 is TGTGCCAGCAGCGCGGACAGGGGGCCTAACTATGGCTACACCTTC.

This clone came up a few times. CDR3 sequence: CASSQLQGVVETQYF. As DNA, the CDR3 is TGCGCCAGCAGCCAACTACAGGGGGTGGTGGAGACCCAGTACTTC. This rearrangement joins TRBV4-1 to TRBJ2-5; 8 bases line up with TRBD1. Germline V CDR1 and CDR2: MGHRA, YSYEKL. The V gene end was trimmed by 2 bases and the J gene end by 5 bases; junction bases not matched to a gene: 7. This CDR3 spans 15 amino acids.

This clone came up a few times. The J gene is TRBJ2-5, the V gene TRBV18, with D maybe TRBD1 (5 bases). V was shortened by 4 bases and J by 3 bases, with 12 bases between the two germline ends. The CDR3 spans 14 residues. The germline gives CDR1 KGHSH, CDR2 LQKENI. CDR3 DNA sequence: TGTGCCAGCTCACAGGGGATAGGGGAAGAGACCCAGTACTTC. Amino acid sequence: CASSQGIGEETQYF. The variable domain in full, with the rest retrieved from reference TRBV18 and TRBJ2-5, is NAGVMQNPRHLVRRRGQEARLRCSPMKGHSHVYWYRQLPEEGLKFMVYLQKENIIDESGMPKERFSAEFPKEGPSILRIQQVVRGDSAAYFCASSQGIGEETQYFGPGTRLLVL.

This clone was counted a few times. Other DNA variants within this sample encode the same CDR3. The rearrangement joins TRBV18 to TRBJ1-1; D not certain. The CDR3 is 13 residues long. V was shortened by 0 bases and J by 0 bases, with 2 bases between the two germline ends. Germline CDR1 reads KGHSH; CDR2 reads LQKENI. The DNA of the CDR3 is TGTGCCAGCTCACCACCGATGAACACTGAAGCTTTCTTT. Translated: CASSPPMNTEAFF. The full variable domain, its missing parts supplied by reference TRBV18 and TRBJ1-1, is NAGVMQNPRHLVRRRGQEARLRCSPMKGHSHVYWYRQLPEEGLKFMVYLQKENIIDESGMPKERFSAEFPKEGPSILRIQQVVRGDSAAYFCASSPPMNTEAFFGQGTRLTVV.

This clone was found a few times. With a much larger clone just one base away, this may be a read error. The CDR3 nucleotides are TGTGCCAGCAGCCCACAGGGGAACACTGAAGCTTTCTTT. It codes for CASSPQGNTEAFF. The chain couples TRBV11-2 to TRBJ1-1; tentative D call: TRBD1 (6 bases). CDR3 length: 13 amino acids. Germline CDR1 is SGHAT and CDR2 is FQNNGV. V shed 5 bases and J shed 1 base, with 8 bases lying between them.

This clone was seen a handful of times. CDR3 residues: CASSHYRQLLSGNTIYF. In DNA form, the CDR3 reads TGTGCCAGCAGTCATTACCGACAGTTACTCTCTGGAAACACCATATATTTT. The chain combines TRBV28 with TRBJ1-3; D possibly corresponds to TRBD1 (5 bases). CDR1 is MDHEN, CDR2 SYDVKM, per germline. The CDR3 consists of 17 residues. Trimming left V 5 bases short and J 0 bases short, with 17 bases between.

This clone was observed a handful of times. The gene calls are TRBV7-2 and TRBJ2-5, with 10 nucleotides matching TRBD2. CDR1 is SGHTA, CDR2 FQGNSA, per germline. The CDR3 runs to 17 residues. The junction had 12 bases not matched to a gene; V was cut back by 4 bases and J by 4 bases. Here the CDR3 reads CASSYGYLAGVVETQYF. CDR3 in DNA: TGTGCCAGCAGCTACGGATATCTAGCGGGAGTAGTAGAGACCCAGTACTTC.

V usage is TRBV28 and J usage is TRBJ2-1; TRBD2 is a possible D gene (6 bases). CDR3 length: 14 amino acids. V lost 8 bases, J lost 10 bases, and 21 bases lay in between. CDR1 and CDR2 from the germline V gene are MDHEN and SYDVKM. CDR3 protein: CASWRGGTPQEQFF. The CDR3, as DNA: TGTGCCAGCTGGCGCGGCGGGACCCCCCAGGAGCAGTTCTTC.

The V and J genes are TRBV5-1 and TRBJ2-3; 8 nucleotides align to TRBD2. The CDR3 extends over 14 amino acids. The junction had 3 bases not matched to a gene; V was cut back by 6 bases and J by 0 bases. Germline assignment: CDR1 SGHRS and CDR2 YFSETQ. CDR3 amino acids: CASTAGGSTDTQYF. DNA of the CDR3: TGCGCCAGCACGGCGGGAGGCAGCACAGATACGCAGTATTTT.

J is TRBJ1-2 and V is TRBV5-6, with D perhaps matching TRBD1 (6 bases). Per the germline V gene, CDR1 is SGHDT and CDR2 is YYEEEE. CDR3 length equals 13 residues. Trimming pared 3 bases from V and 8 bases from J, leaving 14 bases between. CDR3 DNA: TGTGCCAGCAGCTGGTCCAGGGGAGGAGGCTACACCTTC. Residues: CASSWSRGGGYTF.

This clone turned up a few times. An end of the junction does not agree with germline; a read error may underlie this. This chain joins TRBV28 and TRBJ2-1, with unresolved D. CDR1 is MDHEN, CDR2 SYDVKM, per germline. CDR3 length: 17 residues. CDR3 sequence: CASSIRIGRRAYNERFF. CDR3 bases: TGTGCCAGCAGCATTAGGATTGGGCGCAGAGCCTACAATGAGCGGTTCTTC.

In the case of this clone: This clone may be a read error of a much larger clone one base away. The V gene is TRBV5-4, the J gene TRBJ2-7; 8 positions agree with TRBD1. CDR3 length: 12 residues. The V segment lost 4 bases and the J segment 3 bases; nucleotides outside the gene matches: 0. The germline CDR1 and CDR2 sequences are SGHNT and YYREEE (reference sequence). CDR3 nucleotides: TGTGCCAGCAGCGGACAGGGCTACGAGCAGTACTTC. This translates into CASSGQGYEQYF.

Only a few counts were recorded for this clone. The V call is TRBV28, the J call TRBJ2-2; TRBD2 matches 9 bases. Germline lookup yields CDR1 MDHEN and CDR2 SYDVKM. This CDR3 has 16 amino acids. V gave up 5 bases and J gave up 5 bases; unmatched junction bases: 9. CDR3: CASSQPGLASTGELFF. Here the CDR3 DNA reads TGTGCCAGCAGTCAACCGGGACTAGCCAGTACCGGGGAGCTGTTTTTT.

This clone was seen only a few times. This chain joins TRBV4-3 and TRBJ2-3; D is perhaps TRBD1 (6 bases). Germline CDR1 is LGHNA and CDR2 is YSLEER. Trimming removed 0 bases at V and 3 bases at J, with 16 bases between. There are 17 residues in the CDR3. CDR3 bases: TGCGCCAGCAGCCAAGATGGGGGCAGCGTGGTGACAGATACGCAGTATTTT. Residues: CASSQDGGSVVTDTQYF.

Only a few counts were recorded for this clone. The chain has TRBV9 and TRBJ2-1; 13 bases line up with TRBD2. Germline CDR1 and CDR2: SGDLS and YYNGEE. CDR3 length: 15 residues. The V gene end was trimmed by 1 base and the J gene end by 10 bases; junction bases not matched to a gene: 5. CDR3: CASSVTSGRAGEQFF. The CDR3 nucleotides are TGTGCCAGCAGCGTAACTAGCGGGAGGGCGGGGGAGCAGTTCTTC.

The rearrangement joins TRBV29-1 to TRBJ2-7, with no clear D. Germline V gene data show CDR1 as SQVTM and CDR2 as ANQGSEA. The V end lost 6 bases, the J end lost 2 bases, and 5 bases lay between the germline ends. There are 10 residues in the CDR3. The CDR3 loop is CSVFAYEQYF. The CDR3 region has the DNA TGCAGCGTCTTCGCCTACGAGCAGTACTTC.

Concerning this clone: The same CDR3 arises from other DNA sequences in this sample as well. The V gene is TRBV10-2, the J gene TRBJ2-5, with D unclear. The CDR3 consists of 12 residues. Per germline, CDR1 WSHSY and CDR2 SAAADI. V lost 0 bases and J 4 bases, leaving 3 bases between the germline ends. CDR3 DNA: TGCGCCAGCAGTGAGTCAGGAGAGACCCAGTACTTC. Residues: CASSESGETQYF.

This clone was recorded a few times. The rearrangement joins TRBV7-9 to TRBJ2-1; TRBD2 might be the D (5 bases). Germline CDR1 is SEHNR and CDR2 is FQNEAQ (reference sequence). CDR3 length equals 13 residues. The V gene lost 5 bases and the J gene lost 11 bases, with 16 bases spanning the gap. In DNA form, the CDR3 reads TGTGCCAGCAGCGAGATGGAAAGGACTCAGCAGTTCTTC. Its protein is CASSEMERTQQFF.